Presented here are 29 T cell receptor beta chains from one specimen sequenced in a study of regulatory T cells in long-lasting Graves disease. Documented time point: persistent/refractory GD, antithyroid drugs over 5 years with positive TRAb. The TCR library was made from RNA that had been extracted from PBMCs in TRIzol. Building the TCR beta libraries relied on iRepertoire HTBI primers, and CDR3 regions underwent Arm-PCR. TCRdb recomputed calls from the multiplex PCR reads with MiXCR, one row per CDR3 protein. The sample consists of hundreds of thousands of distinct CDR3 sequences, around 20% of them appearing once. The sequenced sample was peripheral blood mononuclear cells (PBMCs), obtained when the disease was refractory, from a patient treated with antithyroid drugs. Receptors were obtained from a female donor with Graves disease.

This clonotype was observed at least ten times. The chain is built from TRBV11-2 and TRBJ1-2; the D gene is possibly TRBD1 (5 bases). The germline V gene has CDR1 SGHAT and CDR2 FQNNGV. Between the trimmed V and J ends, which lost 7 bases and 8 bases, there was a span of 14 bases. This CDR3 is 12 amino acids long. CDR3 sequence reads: CASTSGRQGYTF. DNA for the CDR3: TGTGCCAGCACCTCGGGACGGCAAGGCTACACCTTC.

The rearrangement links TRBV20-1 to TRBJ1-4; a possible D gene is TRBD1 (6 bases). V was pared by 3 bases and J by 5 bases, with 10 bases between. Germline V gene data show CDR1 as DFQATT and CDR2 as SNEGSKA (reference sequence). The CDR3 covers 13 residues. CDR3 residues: CSASDRLNEKLFF. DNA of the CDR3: TGCAGTGCTAGCGACAGGTTGAATGAAAAACTGTTTTTT.

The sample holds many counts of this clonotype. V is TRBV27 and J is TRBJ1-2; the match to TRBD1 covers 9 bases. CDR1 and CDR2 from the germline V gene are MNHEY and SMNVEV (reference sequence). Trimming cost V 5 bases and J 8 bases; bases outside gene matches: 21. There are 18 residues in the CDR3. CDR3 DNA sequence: TGTGCCAGCAGTCGATCAGGGCCTGTGAGGGACAGGGAACGCGGCTACACCTTC. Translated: CASSRSGPVRDRERGYTF.

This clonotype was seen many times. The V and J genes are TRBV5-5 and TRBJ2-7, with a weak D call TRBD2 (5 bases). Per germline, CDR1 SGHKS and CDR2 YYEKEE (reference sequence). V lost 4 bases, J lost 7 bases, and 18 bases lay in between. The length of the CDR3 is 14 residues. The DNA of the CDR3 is TGTGCCAGCAGCCCTCCATTGGGCACGGGGGAGCAGTACTTC. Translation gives CASSPPLGTGEQYF.

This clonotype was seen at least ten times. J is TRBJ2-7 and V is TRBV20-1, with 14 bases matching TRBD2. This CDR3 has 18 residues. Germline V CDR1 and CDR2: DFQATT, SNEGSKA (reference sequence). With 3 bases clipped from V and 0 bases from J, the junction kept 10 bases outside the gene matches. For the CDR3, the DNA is TGCAGTGCTAGGGGTGGGGGACTAGCGGGGGTTTCCTCCTACGAGCAGTACTTC. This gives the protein CSARGGGLAGVSSYEQYF.

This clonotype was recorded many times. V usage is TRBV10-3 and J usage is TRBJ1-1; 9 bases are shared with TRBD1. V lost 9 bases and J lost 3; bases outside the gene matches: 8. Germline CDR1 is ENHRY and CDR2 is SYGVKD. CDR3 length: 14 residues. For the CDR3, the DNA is TGTGCCATGAAGACAGGGGGACGGGACACTGAAGCTTTCTTT. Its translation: CAMKTGGRDTEAFF.

The CDR3 loop reads CASSFGGGMETQYF. The CDR3 DNA follows: TGCGCCAGCAGCTTTGGTGGCGGTATGGAGACCCAGTACTTC. The chain uses TRBV5-1 and TRBJ2-5; D gene unclear. Trimming cost V 2 bases and J 5 bases, with 13 bases left between them. This CDR3 has 14 amino acids. CDR1 is SGHRS and CDR2 is YFSETQ in the germline V gene.

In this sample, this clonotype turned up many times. The CDR3 loop is CASRSGTGTVQVRFF. The CDR3 DNA follows: TGTGCCAGCAGGTCCGGGACAGGGACCGTTCAGGTCCGGTTCTTC. The chain links TRBV6-1 to TRBJ2-1, with 9 nucleotides matching TRBD1. The CDR3 is 15 residues long. V trimming: 6 bases; J trimming: 15 bases; junction bases outside the gene matches: 18. CDR1 is MNHNS, CDR2 SASEGT, per germline.

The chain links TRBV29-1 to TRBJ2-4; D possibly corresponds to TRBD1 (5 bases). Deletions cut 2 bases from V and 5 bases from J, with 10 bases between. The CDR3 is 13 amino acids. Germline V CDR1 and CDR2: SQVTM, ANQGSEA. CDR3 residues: CSVEKLGENIQYF. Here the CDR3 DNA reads TGCAGCGTTGAAAAGCTAGGGGAAAACATTCAGTACTTC.

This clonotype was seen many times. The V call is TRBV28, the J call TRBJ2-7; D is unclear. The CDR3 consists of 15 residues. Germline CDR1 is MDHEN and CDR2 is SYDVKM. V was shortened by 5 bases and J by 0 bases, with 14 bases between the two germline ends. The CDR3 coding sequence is TGTGCCAGCAGTCGCGTAGGATTAAACTCCTACGAGCAGTACTTC. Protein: CASSRVGLNSYEQYF.

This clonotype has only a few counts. The CDR3 DNA reads as TGTGCCAGCAGCTGGGGACCCCAGCATTTT. It translates to CASSWGPQHF. The genes are TRBV19 and TRBJ1-5; D gene ambiguous. Germline loops: CDR1 LNHDA, CDR2 SQIVND (reference sequence). The CDR3 is 10 residues long. Between the trimmed V and J ends, which lost 9 bases and 10 bases, there was a span of 10 bases. The full variable domain, completed using reference TRBV19 and TRBJ1-5, is DGGITQSPKYLFRKEGQNVTLSCEQNLNHDAMYWYRQDPGQGLRLIYYSQIVNDFQKGDIAEGYSVSREKKESFPLTVTSAQKNPTAFYLCASSWGPQHFGDGTRLSIL.

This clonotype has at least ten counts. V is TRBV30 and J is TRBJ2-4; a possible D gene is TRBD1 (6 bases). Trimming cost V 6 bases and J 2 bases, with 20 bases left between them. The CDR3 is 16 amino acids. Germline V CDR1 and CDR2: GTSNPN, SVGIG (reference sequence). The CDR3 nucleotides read TGTGCCTGCAAACCGGGACACCAAAGATCCAAAAACATTCAGTACTTC. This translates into CACKPGHQRSKNIQYF.

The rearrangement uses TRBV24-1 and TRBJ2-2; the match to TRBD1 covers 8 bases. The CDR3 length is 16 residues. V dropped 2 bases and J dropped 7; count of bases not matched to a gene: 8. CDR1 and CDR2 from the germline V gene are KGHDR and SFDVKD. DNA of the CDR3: TGTGCCACCAGTGATTCGACAGGGGCCGTCATCGGGGAGCTGTTTTTT. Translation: CATSDSTGAVIGELFF.

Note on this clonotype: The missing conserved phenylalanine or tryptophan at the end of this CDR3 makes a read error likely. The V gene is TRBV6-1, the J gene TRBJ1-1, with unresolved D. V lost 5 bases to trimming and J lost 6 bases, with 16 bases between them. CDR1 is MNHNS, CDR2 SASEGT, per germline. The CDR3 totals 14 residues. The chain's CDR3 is CASSTLEAASEAFL. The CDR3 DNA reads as TGTGCCAGCAGTACCCTGGAGGCCGCTTCTGAAGCTTTCCTT.

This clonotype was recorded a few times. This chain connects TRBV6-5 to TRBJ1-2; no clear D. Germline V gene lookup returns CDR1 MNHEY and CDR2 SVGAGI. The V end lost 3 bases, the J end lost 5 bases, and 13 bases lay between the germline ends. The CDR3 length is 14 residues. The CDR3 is CASSYLREGYGYTF. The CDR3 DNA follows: TGTGCCAGCAGTTATCTTCGGGAAGGGTATGGCTACACCTTC.

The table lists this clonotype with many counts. The DNA of the CDR3 is TGTGCCAGCAGTCCTCCCAGGGGAATCGATGGCTACACCTTC. Translating it yields CASSPPRGIDGYTF. The chain carries TRBV12-3 or TRBV12-4 and TRBJ1-2, with D possibly matching TRBD1 (6 bases). The V end lost 5 bases, the J end lost 6 bases, and 16 bases lay between the germline ends. The CDR3 is 14 residues long.

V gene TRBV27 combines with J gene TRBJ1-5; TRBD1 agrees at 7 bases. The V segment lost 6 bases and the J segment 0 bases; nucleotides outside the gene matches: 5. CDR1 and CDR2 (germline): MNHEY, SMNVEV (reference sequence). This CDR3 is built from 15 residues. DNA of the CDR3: TGTGCCAGCAGGGGACAGCCATATAGCAATCAGCCCCAGCATTTT. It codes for CASRGQPYSNQPQHF.

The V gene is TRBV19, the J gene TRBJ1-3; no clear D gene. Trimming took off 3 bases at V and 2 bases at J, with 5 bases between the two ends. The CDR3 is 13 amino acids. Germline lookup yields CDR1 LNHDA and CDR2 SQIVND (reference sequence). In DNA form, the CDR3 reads TGTGCCAGTAGTATTAACACTGGAAACACCATATATTTT. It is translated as CASSINTGNTIYF.

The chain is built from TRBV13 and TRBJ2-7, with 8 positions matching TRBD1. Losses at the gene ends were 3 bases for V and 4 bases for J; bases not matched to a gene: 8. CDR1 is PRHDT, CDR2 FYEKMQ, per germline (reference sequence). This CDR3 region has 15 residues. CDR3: CASSFRTGPMYEQYF. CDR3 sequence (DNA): TGTGCCAGCAGCTTCCGGACAGGGCCGATGTACGAGCAGTACTTC. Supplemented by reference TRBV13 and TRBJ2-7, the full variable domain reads AAGVIQSPRHLIKEKRETATLKCYPIPRHDTVYWYQQGPGQDPQFLISFYEKMQSDKGSIPDRFSAQQFSDYHSELNMSSLELGDSALYFCASSFRTGPMYEQYFGPGTRLTVT.

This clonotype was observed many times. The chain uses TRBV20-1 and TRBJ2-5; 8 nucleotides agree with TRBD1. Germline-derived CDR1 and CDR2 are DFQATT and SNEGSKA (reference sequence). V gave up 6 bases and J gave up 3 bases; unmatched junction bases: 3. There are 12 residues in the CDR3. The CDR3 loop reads CSASGQEETQYF. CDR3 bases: TGCAGTGCCTCGGGACAGGAAGAGACCCAGTACTTC.

In nucleotides, the CDR3 is TGTGCCAGCAGCTTAGGCCCAGGGGTAGTCCAGGGCTACACCTTC. It is translated as CASSLGPGVVQGYTF. V gene TRBV13 combines with J gene TRBJ1-2, with a tentative D call TRBD1 (6 bases). V was clipped by 0 bases and J by 8 bases, with 16 bases between them. The V gene's germline CDR1 is PRHDT and CDR2 FYEKMQ (reference sequence). This CDR3 is 15 amino acids long.

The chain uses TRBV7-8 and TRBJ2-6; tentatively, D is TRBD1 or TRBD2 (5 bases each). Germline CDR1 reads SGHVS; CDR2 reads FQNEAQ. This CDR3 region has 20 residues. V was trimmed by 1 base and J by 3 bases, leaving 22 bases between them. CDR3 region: CASSLGAPGPGIGGANVLTF. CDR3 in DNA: TGTGCCAGCAGCTTAGGGGCCCCGGGACCGGGAATTGGTGGGGCCAACGTCCTGACTTTC. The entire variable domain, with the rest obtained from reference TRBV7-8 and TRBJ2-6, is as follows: GAGVSQSPRYKVAKRGQDVALRCDPISGHVSLFWYQQALGQGPEFLTYFQNEAQLDKSGLPSDRFFAERPEGSVSTLKIQRTQQEDSAVYLCASSLGAPGPGIGGANVLTFGAGSRLTVL.

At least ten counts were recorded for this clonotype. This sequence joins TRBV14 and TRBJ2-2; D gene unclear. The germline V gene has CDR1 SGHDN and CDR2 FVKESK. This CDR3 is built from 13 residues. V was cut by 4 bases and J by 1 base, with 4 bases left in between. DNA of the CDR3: TGTGCCAGCAGCCTAAAGAACACCGGGGAGCTGTTTTTT. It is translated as CASSLKNTGELFF.

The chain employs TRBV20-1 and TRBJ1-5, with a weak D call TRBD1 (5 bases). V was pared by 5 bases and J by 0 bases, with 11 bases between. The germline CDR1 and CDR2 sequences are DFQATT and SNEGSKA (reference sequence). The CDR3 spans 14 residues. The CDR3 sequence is CSAPDTFSNQPQHF. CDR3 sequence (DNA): TGCAGTGCTCCGGACACCTTTAGCAATCAGCCCCAGCATTTT.

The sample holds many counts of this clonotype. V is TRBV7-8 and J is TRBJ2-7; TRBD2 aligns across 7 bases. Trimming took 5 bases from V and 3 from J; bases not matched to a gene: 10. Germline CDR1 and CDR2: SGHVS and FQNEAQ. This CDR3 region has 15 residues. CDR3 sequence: CASSLDLTSFYEQYF. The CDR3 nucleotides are TGTGCCAGCAGCCTCGATTTGACTAGCTTCTACGAGCAGTACTTC.

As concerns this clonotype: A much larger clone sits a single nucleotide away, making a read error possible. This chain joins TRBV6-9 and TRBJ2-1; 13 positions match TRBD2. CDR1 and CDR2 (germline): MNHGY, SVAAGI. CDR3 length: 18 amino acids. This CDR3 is CASSYGPQLAGGYNEQSF. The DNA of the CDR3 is TGTGCCAGCAGTTACGGTCCCCAACTAGCGGGAGGGTACAATGAGCAGTCCTTC.

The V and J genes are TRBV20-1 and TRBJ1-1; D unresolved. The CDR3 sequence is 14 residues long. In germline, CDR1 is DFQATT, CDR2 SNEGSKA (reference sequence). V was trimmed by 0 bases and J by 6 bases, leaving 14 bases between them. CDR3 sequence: CSARENGPFAEAFF. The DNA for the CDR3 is TGCAGTGCTAGAGAAAACGGGCCCTTCGCTGAAGCTTTCTTT.

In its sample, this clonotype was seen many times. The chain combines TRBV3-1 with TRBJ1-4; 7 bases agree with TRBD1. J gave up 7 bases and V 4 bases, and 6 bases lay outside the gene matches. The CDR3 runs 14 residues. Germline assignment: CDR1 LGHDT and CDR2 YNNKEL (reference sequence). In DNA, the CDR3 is TGTGCCAGCAGCCTCGAGGGGGCCGGTGAAAAACTGTTTTTT. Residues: CASSLEGAGEKLFF.

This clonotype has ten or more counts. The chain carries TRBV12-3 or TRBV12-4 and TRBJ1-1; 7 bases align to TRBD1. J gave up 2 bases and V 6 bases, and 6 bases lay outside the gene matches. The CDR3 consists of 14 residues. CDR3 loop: CASRGQVSNTEAFF. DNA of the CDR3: TGTGCCAGCAGAGGACAGGTTTCCAACACTGAAGCTTTCTTT.